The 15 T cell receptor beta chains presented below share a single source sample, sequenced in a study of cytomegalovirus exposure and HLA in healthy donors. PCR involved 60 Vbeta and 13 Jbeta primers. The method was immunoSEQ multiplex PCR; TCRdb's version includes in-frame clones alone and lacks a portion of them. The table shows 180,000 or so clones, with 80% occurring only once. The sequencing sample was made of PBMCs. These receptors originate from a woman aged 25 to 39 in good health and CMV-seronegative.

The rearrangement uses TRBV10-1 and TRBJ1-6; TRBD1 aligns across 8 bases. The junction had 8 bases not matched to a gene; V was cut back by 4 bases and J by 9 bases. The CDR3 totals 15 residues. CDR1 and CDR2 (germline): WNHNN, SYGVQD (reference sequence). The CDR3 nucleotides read TGCGCCAGCAGTGCTGACAGGGGCGTGGGTTCACCCCTCCACTTT. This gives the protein CASSADRGVGSPLHF.

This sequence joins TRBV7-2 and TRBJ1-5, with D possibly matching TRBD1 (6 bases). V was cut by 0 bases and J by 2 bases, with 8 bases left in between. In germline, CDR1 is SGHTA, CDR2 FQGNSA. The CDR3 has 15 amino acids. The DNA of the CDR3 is TGTGCCAGCAGCTTAGCGGCAGGGGGCAATCAGCCCCAGCATTTT. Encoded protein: CASSLAAGGNQPQHF. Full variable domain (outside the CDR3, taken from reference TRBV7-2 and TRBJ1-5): GAGVSQSPSNKVTEKGKDVELRCDPISGHTALYWYRQSLGQGLEFLIYFQGNSAPDKSGLPSDRFSAERTGGSVSTLTIQRTQQEDSAVYLCASSLAAGGNQPQHFGDGTRLSIL.

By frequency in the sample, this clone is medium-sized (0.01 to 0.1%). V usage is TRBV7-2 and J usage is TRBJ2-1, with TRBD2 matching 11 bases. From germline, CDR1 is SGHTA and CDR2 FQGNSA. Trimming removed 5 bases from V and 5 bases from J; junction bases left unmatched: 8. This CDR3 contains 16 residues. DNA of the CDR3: TGTGCCAGCAGCGCCGGGACTAGCGGATTCGACAATGAGCAGTTCTTC. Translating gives CASSAGTSGFDNEQFF.

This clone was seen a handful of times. The CDR3 spells CASSVGSGSGTDTQYF. CDR3 bases: TGTGCCAGCAGCGTAGGTTCTGGATCAGGGACAGATACGCAGTATTTT. The chain links TRBV9 to TRBJ2-3; D might be TRBD1 (5 bases). The germline V gene has CDR1 SGDLS and CDR2 YYNGEE. The CDR3 sequence is 16 residues long. Between the trimmed V and J ends, which lost 0 bases and 3 bases, there was a span of 14 bases.

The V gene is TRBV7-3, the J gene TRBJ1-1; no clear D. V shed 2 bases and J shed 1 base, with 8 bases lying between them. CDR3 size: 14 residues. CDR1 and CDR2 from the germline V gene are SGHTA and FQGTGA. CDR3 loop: CASSLSAGNTEAFF. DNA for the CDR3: TGTGCCAGCAGCTTATCCGCCGGGAACACTGAAGCTTTCTTT.

CDR3 region: CASSDSSAGTQYF. CDR3 DNA sequence: TGTGCCAGCAGTGACTCAAGCGCGGGGACCCAGTACTTC. The gene calls are TRBV6-4 and TRBJ2-5, with D maybe TRBD2 (5 bases). The CDR3 runs to 13 residues. Deletions cut 0 bases from V and 7 bases from J, with 9 bases between. Germline-derived CDR1 and CDR2 are MRHNA and SNTAGT.

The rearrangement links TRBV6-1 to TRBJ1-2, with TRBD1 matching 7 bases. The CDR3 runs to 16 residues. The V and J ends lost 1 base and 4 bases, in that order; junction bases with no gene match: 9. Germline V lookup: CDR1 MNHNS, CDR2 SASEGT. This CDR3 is CASSEVRTGLSYGYTF. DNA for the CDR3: TGTGCCAGCAGTGAAGTTAGGACAGGACTATCCTATGGCTACACCTTC.

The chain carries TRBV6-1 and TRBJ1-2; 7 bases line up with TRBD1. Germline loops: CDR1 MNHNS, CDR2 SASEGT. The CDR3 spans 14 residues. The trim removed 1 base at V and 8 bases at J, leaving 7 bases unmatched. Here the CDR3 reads CASSEVEGASGYTF. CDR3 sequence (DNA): TGTGCCAGCAGTGAAGTAGAGGGGGCGTCCGGCTACACCTTC.

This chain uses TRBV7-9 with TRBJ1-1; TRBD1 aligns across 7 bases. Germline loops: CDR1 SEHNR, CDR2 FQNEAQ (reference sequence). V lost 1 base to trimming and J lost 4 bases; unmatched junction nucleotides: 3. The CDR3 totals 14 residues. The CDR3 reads CASSLGAGGTEAFF. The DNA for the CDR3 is TGTGCCAGCAGCTTAGGGGCAGGGGGCACTGAAGCTTTCTTT.

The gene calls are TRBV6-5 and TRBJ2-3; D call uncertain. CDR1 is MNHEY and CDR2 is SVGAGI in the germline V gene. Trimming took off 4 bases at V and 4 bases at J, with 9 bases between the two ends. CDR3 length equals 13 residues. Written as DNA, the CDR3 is TGTGCCAGCAGTTTTCCTAACTCAGATACGCAGTATTTT. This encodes CASSFPNSDTQYF.

CDR3 amino acids: CATQGFYNSPLHF. Here the CDR3 DNA reads TGTGCCACCCAGGGCTTCTATAATTCACCCCTCCACTTT. The chain uses TRBV19 and TRBJ1-6; TRBD1 might be the D (5 bases). V gave up 10 bases and J gave up 3 bases, with 10 bases separating them. Per the germline V gene, CDR1 is LNHDA and CDR2 is SQIVND (reference sequence). The CDR3 covers 13 residues.

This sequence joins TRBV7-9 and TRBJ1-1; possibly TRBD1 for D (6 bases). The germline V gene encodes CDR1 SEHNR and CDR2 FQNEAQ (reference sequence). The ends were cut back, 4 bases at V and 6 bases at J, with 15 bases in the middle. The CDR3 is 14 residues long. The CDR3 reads CASSSPLGAPEAFF. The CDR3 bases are TGTGCCAGCAGCTCCCCTCTGGGGGCGCCTGAAGCTTTCTTT.

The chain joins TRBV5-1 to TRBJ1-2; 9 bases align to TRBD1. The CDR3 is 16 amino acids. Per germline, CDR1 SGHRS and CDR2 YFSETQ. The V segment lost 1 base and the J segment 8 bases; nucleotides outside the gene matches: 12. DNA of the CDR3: TGCGCCAGCAGCTTGAGTAGCATAACCACAGGGGGCGGCTACACCTTC. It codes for CASSLSSITTGGGYTF.

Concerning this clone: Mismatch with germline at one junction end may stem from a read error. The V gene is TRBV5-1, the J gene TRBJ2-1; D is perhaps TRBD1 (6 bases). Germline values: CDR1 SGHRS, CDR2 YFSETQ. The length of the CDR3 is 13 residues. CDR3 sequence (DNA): TGCGCCAGCAGCGTCGGACAGCACAATGAGCAGCTCTTC. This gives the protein CASSVGQHNEQLF.

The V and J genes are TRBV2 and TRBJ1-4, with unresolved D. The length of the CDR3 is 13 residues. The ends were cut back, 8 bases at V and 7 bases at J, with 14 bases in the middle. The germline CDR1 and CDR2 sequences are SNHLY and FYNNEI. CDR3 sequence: CASRPGMGEKLFF. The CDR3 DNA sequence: TGTGCCAGCCGTCCGGGGATGGGTGAAAAACTGTTTTTT.